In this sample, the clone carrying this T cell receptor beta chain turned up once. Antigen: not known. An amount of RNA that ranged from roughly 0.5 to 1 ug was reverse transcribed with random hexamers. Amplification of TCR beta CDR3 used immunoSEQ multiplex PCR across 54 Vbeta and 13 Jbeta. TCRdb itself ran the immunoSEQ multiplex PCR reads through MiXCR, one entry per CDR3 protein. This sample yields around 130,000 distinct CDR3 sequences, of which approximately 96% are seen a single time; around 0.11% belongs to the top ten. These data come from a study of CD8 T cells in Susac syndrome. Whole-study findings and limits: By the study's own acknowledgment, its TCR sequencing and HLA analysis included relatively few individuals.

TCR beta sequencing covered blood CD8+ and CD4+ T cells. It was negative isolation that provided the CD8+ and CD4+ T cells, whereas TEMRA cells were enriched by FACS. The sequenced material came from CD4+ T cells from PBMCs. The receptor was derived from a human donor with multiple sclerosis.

The CDR3 loop is CASSLGTSGGPRETQYF. The CDR3 DNA is TGTGCCAGCAGTCTCGGGACTAGCGGGGGACCCCGGGAGACCCAGTACTTC. The genes are TRBV12-3 or TRBV12-4 and TRBJ2-5, with 14 bases that match TRBD2. V gave up 5 bases and J gave up 5 bases; unmatched junction bases: 10. The CDR3 is made up of 17 amino acids.